What follows are 8 T cell receptor beta chains derived from one specimen sequenced in a study of shared clonotypes between healthy human individuals. Assay used: immunoSEQ multiplex PCR; TCRdb lists only in-frame clones, some missing. Of about 2 million clones detected, around 95% appear once; the ten largest clones hold about 0.13%. Source material: naive CD4+ T cells sorted from blood. Subset: CD45RA+ positively selected. The receptors here all came from a young man in good health.

The chain employs TRBV11-2 and TRBJ2-4; D gene uncertain. Germline V gene sequence: CDR1 SGHAT, CDR2 FQNNGV. CDR3 length: 13 amino acids. V was cut by 6 bases and J by 7 bases, with 13 bases left in between. CDR3 coding DNA: TGTGCCAGCAGAAATCCAACCGGGAACATTCAGTACTTC. Encoded protein: CASRNPTGNIQYF. Filled out from reference TRBV11-2 and TRBJ2-4, the complete variable domain reads EAGVAQSPRYKIIEKRQSVAFWCNPISGHATLYWYQQILGQGPKLLIQFQNNGVVDDSQLPKDRFSAERLKGVDSTLKIQPAKLEDSAVYLCASRNPTGNIQYFGAGTRLSVL.

In the case of this clone: Other DNA sequences in the same sample also yield this CDR3. The CDR3 loop reads CASSQELGYEQYF. The DNA of the CDR3 is TGCGCCAGCAGCCAAGAGTTGGGTTACGAGCAGTACTTC. The chain is built from TRBV4-3 and TRBJ2-7; D is undetermined. This CDR3 spans 13 amino acids. Germline V lookup: CDR1 LGHNA, CDR2 YSLEER. The V gene lost 0 bases and the J gene lost 4 bases, with 7 bases spanning the gap.

The V gene is TRBV7-2, the J gene TRBJ2-2, with TRBD1 matching over 7 bases. This CDR3 spans 16 amino acids. Trimming removed 5 bases from V and 2 bases from J; junction bases left unmatched: 8. Germline V gene sequence: CDR1 SGHTA, CDR2 FQGNSA. The CDR3 DNA is TGTGCCAGCAGCCCGAGGACAGGAGGCAACACCGGGGAGCTGTTTTTT. This codes for CASSPRTGGNTGELFF.

This chain joins TRBV5-6 and TRBJ2-5; 12 nucleotides agree with TRBD2. Germline V gene data show CDR1 as SGHDT and CDR2 as YYEEEE. The CDR3 has 14 residues. Germline trimming cut 4 bases from V and 5 bases from J; bases unmatched to any gene: 3. The CDR3 sequence: CASSLTSGGETQYF. In DNA, the CDR3 is TGTGCCAGCAGCCTGACTAGCGGGGGCGAGACCCAGTACTTC.

Remarks on this clone: The same CDR3 can be traced to other DNA sequences in this sample. This chain links TRBV20-1 with TRBJ1-1; D uncertain. In germline, CDR1 is DFQATT, CDR2 SNEGSKA (reference sequence). V was shortened by 1 base and J by 5 bases, with 5 bases between the two germline ends. CDR3 length equals 11 residues. CDR3 DNA: TGCAGTGCTAGAGGAGGGACTGAAGCTTTCTTT. Its translation: CSARGGTEAFF.

The chain joins TRBV7-2 to TRBJ1-6; a weak D match, TRBD1 (5 bases). Germline values: CDR1 SGHTA, CDR2 FQGNSA. Deletions cut 4 bases from V and 10 bases from J, with 17 bases between. The CDR3 is made up of 15 amino acids. The CDR3 protein is CASSSEGQSGSPLHF. In DNA form, the CDR3 reads TGTGCCAGCAGCTCCGAGGGGCAGAGCGGATCACCCCTCCACTTT.

As concerns this clone: The same CDR3 is also encoded by other DNA sequences in this sample. V is TRBV6-1 and J is TRBJ1-5; D is undetermined. Germline CDR1 MNHNS, CDR2 SASEGT. The CDR3 covers 13 residues. V was cut by 2 bases and J by 6 bases, with 8 bases left in between. The CDR3 sequence: CASSEISGQPQHF. The CDR3 nucleotides read TGTGCCAGCAGTGAAATTAGCGGTCAGCCCCAGCATTTT.

This chain joins TRBV2 and TRBJ1-2; D gene uncertain. Germline V gene sequence: CDR1 SNHLY, CDR2 FYNNEI. V shed 5 bases and J shed 1 base, with 14 bases lying between them. The CDR3 loop spans 15 amino acids. The CDR3 bases are TGTGCCAGCAGTCAGATCTCGGGCAATAACTATGGCTACACCTTC. Its translation: CASSQISGNNYGYTF.